The entry below gives a single TCR beta chain sequence along with its context. The antigen is not known. This sample was included in a study of T cell responses to AZD1222 COVID-19 vaccine. General observations from the study: Donors skewed white British and female; clonal diversity was possibly underestimated.

The protocol was immunoSEQ multiplex PCR, while the TCRdb copy is restricted to in-frame clones and leaves out a portion. The table has over 100,000 clones, roughly nine tenths seen once. The germline gives CDR1 LGHDT, CDR2 YNNKEL (reference sequence). The CDR3 has 14 residues. With 0 bases removed from V and 2 bases from J, the gap between germline ends came to 8 bases. The rearrangement uses TRBV3-1 (or the pseudogene TRBV3-2) and TRBJ2-7, with D unclear. The sequence was collected from an adult in good health. Sequencing was performed on peripheral blood, taken on day 0 of AZD1222 vaccination. The CDR3 sequence is CASSQESTTYEQYF. CDR3 DNA: TGTGCCAGCAGCCAAGAGTCCACCACCTACGAGCAGTACTTC.